This TCR beta chain was obtained from a study of CD8 T cells in Susac syndrome. Germline-derived CDR1 and CDR2 are SNHLY and FYNNEI. V shed 6 bases and J 5 bases; nucleotides not matched to a gene: 8. The CDR3 spans 15 residues. Reverse transcription of roughly 0.45 to 1 ug RNA used random hexamers. TCRdb re-analysed the immunoSEQ multiplex PCR reads in MiXCR, keeping a single row per CDR3 protein. The sample holds 250,000 to 300,000 distinct CDR3 sequences, around 89% seen once. The chain has TRBV2 and TRBJ2-2; 8 bases agree with TRBD1. The TCR originated in a human donor with multiple sclerosis. The specimen was CD8+ T cells from PBMCs. The CDR3: CASRAPGQETGELFF. The CDR3 DNA sequence: TGTGCCAGCAGAGCGCCGGGACAGGAGACCGGGGAGCTGTTTTTT. Drawing the rest from reference TRBV2 and TRBJ2-2, the complete variable domain is EPEVTQTPSHQVTQMGQEVILRCVPISNHLYFYWYRQILGQKVEFLVSFYNNEISEKSEIFDDQFSVERPDGSNFTLKIRSTKLEDSAMYFCASRAPGQETGELFFGEGSRLTVL.